This record looks at one TCR beta chain sequence and its context. The germline gives CDR1 MGHDK, CDR2 SYGVNS. CDR3 length: 14 residues. Trimming pared 1 base from V and 3 bases from J, leaving 6 bases between. This sample is drawn from a study of cytomegalovirus exposure and HLA in healthy donors. Primers for the PCR totalled 60 Vbeta and 13 Jbeta. The assay was immunoSEQ multiplex PCR, and TCRdb's table has in-frame clones only and misses some. Seen in this sample are some 96,000 clones; the ten most common clones hold roughly 3.4%. This receptor was taken from a woman in her twenties or thirties in good health and CMV-seronegative. Sequencing was carried out using PBMCs. This rearrangement joins TRBV25-1 to TRBJ2-2; possibly TRBD2 for D (5 bases). In DNA form, the CDR3 reads TGTGCCAGCAGTGAATTCGGGGACACCGGGGAGCTGTTTTTT. This codes for CASSEFGDTGELFF.